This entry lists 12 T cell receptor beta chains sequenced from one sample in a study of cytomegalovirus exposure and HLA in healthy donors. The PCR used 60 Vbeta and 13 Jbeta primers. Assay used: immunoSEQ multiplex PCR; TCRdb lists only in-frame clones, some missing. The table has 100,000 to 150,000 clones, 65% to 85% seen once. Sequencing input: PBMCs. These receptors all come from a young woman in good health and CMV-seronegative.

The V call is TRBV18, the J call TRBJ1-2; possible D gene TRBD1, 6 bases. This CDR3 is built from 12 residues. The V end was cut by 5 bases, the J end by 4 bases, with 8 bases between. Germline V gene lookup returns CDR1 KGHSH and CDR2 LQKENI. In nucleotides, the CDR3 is TGTGCCAGCTCAGGGGGCGGCTATGGCTACACCTTC. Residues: CASSGGGYGYTF. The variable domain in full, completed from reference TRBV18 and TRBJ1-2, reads NAGVMQNPRHLVRRRGQEARLRCSPMKGHSHVYWYRQLPEEGLKFMVYLQKENIIDESGMPKERFSAEFPKEGPSILRIQQVVRGDSAAYFCASSGGGYGYTFGSGTRLTVV.

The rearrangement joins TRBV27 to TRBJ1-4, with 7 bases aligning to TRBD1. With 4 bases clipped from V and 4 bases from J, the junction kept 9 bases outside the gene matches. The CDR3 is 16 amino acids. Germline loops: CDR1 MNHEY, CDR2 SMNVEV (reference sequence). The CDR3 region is CASSSSTGTVNEKLFF. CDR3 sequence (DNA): TGTGCCAGCAGTTCATCAACCGGGACAGTTAATGAAAAACTGTTTTTT.

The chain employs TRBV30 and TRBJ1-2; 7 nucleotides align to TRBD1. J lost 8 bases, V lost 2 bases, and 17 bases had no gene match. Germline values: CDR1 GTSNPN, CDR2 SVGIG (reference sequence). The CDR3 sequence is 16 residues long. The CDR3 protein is CAWSQRFRQGVIGYTF. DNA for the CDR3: TGTGCCTGGAGTCAACGATTCCGACAGGGAGTCATAGGCTACACCTTC.

The CDR3 DNA sequence: TGTGCCAGCAGCCCTTCTACGGGAAACACCGGGGAGCTGTTTTTT. Translating it yields CASSPSTGNTGELFF. This chain links TRBV7-8 with TRBJ2-2, with D tentatively TRBD2 (5 bases). CDR3 length: 15 amino acids. Germline V gene lookup returns CDR1 SGHVS and CDR2 FQNEAQ. Trimming pared 5 bases from V and 2 bases from J, leaving 12 bases between.

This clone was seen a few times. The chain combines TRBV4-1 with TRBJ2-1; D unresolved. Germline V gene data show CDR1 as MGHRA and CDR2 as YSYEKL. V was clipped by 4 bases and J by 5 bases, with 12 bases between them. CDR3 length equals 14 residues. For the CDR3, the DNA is TGCGCCAGCAGCCCAGGTATCCTCCACAATGAGCAGTTCTTC. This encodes CASSPGILHNEQFF.

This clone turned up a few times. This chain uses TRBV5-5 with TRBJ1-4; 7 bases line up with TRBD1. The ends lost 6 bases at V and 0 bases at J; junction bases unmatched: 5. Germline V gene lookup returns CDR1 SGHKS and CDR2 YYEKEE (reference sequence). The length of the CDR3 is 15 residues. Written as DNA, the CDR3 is TGTGCCAGCAACTTTCAGGGGGCAACTAATGAAAAACTGTTTTTT. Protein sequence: CASNFQGATNEKLFF.

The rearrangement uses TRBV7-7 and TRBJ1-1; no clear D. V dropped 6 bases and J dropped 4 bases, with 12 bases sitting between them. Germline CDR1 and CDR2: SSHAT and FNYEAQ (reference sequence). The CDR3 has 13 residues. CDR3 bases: TGTGCCAGCAGTCAGCGGGTGGGCACTGAAGCTTTCTTT. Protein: CASSQRVGTEAFF.

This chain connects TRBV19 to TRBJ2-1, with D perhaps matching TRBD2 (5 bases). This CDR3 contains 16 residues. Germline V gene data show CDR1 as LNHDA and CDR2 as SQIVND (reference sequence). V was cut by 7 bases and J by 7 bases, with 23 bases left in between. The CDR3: CASIKGGPGEMNEQFF. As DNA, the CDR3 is TGTGCCAGTATTAAAGGAGGCCCCGGGGAGATGAATGAGCAGTTCTTC.

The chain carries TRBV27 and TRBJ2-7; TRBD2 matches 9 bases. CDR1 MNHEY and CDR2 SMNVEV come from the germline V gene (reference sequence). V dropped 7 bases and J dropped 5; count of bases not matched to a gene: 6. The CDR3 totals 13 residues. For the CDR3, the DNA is TGTGCCAGCACCCGTAGCGGGAGCGACGAGCAGTACTTC. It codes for CASTRSGSDEQYF.

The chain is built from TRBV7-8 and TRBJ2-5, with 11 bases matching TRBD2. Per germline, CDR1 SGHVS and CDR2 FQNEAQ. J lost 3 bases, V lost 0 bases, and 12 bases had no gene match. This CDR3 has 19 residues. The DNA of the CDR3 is TGTGCCAGCAGCTTAGCGCGGCTAGCGGGAGGCCCTCAAAAAGAGACCCAGTACTTC. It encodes CASSLARLAGGPQKETQYF.

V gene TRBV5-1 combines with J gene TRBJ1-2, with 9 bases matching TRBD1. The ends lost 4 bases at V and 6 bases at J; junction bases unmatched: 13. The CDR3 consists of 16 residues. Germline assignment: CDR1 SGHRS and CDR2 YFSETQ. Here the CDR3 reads CASSLIGTGQKDGYTF. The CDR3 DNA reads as TGCGCCAGCAGCCTCATAGGGACAGGGCAAAAGGATGGCTACACCTTC.

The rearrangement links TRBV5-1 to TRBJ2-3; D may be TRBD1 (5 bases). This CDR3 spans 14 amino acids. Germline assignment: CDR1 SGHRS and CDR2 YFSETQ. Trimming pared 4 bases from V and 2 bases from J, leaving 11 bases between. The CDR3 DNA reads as TGCGCCAGCAGCCAAAGGGGTTCCACAGATACGCAGTATTTT. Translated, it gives CASSQRGSTDTQYF.